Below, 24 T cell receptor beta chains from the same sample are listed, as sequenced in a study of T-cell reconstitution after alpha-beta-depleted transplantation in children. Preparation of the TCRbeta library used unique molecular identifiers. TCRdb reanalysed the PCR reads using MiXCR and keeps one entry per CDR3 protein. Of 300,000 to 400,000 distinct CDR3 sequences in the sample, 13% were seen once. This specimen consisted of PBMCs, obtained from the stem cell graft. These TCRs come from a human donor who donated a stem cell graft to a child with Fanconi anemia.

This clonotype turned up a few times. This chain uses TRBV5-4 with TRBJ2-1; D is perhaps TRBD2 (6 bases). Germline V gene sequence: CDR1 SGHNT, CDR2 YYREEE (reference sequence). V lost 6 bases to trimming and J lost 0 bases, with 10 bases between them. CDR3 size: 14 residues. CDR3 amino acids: CASTRESSYNEQFF. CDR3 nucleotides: TGTGCCAGCACCCGGGAGAGCTCCTACAATGAGCAGTTCTTC.

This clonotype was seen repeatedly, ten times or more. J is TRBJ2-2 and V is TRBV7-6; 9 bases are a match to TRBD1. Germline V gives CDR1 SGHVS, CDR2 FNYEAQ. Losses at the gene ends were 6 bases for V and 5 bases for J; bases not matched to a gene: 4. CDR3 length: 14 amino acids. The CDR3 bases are TGTGCCAGCAGATTGGGGACAGGGACCGGGGAGCTGTTTTTT. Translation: CASRLGTGTGELFF. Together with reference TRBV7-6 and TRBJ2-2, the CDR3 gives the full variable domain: GAGVSQSPRYKVTKRGQDVALRCDPISGHVSLYWYRQALGQGPEFLTYFNYEAQQDKSGLPNDRFSAERPEGSISTLTIQRTEQRDSAMYRCASRLGTGTGELFFGEGSRLTVL.

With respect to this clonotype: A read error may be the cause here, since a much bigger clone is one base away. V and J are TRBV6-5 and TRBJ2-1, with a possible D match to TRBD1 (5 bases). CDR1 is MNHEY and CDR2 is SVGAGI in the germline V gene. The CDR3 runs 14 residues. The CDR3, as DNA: TGTGCCATCAGTTTAAGACAGACCTACAATGAGCAGTTCTTC. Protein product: CAISLRQTYNEQFF.

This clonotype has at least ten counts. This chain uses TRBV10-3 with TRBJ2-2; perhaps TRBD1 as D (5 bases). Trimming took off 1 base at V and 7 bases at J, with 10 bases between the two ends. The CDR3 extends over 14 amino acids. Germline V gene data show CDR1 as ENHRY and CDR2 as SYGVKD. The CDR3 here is CAISEWKGIGELFF. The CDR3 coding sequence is TGTGCCATCAGTGAGTGGAAGGGGATCGGGGAGCTGTTTTTT.

The chain's CDR3 is CASSLRTGEEQYF. The CDR3 DNA reads as TGTGCCAGCAGCCTAAGGACAGGGGAGGAGCAGTACTTC. The chain has TRBV7-6 and TRBJ2-7, with 9 bases that match TRBD1. The CDR3 consists of 13 residues. CDR1 and CDR2 from the germline V gene are SGHVS and FNYEAQ. V trimming: 5 bases; J trimming: 7 bases; junction bases outside the gene matches: 6.

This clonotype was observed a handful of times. CDR3 loop: CASRRYLGGETQYF. The CDR3 nucleotides are TGTGCCAGCAGGCGGTACCTAGGGGGAGAGACCCAGTACTTC. V gene TRBV2 combines with J gene TRBJ2-5, with a tentative D call TRBD1 (6 bases). Trimming shortened V by 6 bases and J by 4 bases, and 15 bases separated the two germline ends. The germline V gene encodes CDR1 SNHLY and CDR2 FYNNEI. This CDR3 region has 14 residues.

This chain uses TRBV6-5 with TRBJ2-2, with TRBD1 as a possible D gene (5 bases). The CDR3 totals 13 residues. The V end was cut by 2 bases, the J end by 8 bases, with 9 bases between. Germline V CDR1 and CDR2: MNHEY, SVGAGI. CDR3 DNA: TGTGCCAGCAGTTACCTGGGGCTAGGGGAGCTGTTTTTT. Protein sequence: CASSYLGLGELFF.

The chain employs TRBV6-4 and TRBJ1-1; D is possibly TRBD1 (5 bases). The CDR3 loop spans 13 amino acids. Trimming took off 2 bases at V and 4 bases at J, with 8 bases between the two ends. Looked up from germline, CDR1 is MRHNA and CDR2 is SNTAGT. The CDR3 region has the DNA TGTGCCAGCAGTGACGCGGGGGGCACTGAAGCTTTCTTT. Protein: CASSDAGGTEAFF.

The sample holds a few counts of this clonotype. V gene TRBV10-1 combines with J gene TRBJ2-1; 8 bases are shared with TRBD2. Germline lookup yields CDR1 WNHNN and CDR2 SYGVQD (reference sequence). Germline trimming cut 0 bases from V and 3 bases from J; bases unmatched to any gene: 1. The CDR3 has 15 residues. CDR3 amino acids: CASSESRGGYNEQFF. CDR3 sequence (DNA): TGCGCCAGCAGTGAGTCCCGGGGGGGCTACAATGAGCAGTTCTTC.

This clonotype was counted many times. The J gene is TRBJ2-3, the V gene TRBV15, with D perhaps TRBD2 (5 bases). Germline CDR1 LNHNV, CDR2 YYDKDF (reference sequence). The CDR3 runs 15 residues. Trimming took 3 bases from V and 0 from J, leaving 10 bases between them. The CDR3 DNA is TGTGCCACCAGCAGTGGGCTAGCTAGCACAGATACGCAGTATTTT. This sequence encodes CATSSGLASTDTQYF. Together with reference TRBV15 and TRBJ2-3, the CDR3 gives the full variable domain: DAMVIQNPRYQVTQFGKPVTLSCSQTLNHNVMYWYQQKSSQAPKLLFHYYDKDFNNEADTPDNFQSRRPNTSFCFLDIRSPGLGDTAMYLCATSSGLASTDTQYFGPGTRLTVL.

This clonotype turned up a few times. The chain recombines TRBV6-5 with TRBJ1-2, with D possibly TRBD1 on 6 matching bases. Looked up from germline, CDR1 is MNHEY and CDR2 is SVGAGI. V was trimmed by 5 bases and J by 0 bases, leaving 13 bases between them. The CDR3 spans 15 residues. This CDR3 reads CASSRGGTANYGYTF. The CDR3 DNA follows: TGTGCCAGCAGTCGAGGGGGGACCGCTAACTATGGCTACACCTTC.

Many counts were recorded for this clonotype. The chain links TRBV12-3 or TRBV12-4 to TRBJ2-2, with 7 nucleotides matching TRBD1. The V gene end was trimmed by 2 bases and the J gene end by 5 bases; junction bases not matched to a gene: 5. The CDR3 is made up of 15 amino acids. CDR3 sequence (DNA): TGTGCCAGCAGTTTAACAGGGGTGTTAACCGGGGAGCTGTTTTTT. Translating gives CASSLTGVLTGELFF.

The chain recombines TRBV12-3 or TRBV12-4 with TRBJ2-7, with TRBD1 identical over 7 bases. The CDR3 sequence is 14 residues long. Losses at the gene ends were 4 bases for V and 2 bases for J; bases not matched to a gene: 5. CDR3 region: CASSSWDSTYEQYF. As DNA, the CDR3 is TGTGCCAGCAGTTCTTGGGACAGCACCTACGAGCAGTACTTC.

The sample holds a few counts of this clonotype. DNA for the CDR3: TGTGCCAGCAGTGAACCCGGACAGGGGGATTCTTATGGCTACACCTTC. Protein: CASSEPGQGDSYGYTF. V usage is TRBV25-1 and J usage is TRBJ1-2; 10 bases are shared with TRBD1. V was clipped by 2 bases and J by 5 bases; unmatched bases: 8. Germline V gives CDR1 MGHDK, CDR2 SYGVNS. This CDR3 has 16 amino acids.

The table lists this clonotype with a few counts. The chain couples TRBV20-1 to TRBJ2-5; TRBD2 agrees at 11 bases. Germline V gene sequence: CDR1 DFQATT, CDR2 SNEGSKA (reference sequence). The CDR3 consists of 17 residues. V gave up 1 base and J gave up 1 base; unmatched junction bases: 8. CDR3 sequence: CSARGLAGGITQETQYF. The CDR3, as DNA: TGCAGTGCTAGAGGTCTAGCGGGGGGTATTACCCAAGAGACCCAGTACTTC.

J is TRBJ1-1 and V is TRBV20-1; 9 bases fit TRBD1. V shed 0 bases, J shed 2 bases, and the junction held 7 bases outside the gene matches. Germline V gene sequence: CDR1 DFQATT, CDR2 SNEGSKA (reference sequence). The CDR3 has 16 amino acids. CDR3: CSARETADRGNTEAFF. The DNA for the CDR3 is TGCAGTGCTAGAGAAACTGCGGACAGGGGCAACACTGAAGCTTTCTTT.

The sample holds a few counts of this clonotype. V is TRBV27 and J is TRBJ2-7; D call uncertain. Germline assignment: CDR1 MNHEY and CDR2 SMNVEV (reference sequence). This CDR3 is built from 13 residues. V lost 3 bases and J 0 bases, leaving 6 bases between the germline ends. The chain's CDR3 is CASSFYPSYEQYF. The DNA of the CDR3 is TGTGCCAGCAGTTTTTATCCCTCCTACGAGCAGTACTTC.

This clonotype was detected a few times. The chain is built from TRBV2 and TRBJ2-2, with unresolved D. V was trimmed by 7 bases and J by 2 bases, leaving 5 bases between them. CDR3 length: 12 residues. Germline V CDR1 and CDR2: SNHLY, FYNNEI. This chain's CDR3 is CASNFNTGELFF. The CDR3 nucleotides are TGTGCCAGCAACTTTAACACCGGGGAGCTGTTTTTT.

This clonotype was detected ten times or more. The CDR3 sequence is CASSLKANTEAFF. The DNA for the CDR3 is TGTGCCAGCAGTTTGAAGGCGAACACTGAAGCTTTCTTT. The chain joins TRBV12-3 or TRBV12-4 to TRBJ1-1, with D unclear. This CDR3 contains 13 residues. Trimming shortened V by 3 bases and J by 1 base, and 6 bases separated the two germline ends.

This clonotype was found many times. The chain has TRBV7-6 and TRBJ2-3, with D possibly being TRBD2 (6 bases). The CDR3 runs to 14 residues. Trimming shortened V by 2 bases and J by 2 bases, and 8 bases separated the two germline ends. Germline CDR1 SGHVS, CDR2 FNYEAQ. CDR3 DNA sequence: TGTGCCAGCAGCTTAACGGGGGACACAGATACGCAGTATTTT. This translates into CASSLTGDTDTQYF.

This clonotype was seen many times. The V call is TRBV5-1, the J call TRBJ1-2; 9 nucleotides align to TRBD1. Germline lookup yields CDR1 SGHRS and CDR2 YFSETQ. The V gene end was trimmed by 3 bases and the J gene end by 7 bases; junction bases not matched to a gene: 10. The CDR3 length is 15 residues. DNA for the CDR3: TGCGCCAGCAGCTCGCAGGGGACAGGGACGGCTGGCTACACCTTC. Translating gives CASSSQGTGTAGYTF.

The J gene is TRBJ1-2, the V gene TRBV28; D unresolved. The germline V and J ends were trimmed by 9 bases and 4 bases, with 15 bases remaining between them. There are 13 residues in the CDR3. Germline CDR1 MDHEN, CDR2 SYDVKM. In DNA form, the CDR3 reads TGTGCCAGGAGCCCCGGGCCAGGCTATGGCTACACCTTC. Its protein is CARSPGPGYGYTF.

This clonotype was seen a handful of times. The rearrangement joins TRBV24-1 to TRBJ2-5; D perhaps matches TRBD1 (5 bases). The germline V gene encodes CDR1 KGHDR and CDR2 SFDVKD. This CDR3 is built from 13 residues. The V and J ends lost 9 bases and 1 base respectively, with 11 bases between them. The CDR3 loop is CATSTGPQETQYF. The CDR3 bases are TGTGCCACCTCCACAGGACCCCAAGAGACCCAGTACTTC.

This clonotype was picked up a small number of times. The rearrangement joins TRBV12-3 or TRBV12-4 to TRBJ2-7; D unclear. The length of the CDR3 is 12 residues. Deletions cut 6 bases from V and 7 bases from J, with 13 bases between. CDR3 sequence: CASSPTAREQYF. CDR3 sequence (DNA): TGTGCCAGCAGCCCCACCGCTCGAGAGCAGTACTTC.